The sequence of this T cell receptor beta chain was determined in a study of cytomegalovirus exposure and HLA in healthy donors (dated 2017 in TCRdb). Background for the entire study: A later analysis indicated that the 120 validation repertoires were generated on the platform also employed for the 600 to 750 repertoires of the first cohort. The aim of the study was to test whether cataloging public T cell receptors could identify signatures of past pathogen exposure. In addition to the first cohort of approximately 670 subjects, a separate validation cohort of 120 different subjects was used. To predict cytomegalovirus infection status, the study combined high-throughput TCR immunosequencing, statistical association of individual TCRs with disease status, and machine learning. Summary of the overall study and its limitations: Of the cluster scores, about 94% were above 0 in a later analysis, which found that TCRs clustered in the first cohort also tended to co-occur in the 120 or so validation repertoires. Most TCR sequences were seen in very few donors, while some public TCRs were found in many individuals. A later analysis lacked HLA typing for the validation cohort, so it scored co-occurrence in that cohort across all 120 or so repertoires. The study gave a list of more than 150 TCR beta chains associated with cytomegalovirus. A few of the identified cytomegalovirus-associated TCR beta chains were confirmed in vitro to be specific for cytomegalovirus antigens. In both the original and validation cohorts, the classifier was reported to diagnose cytomegalovirus status with high specificity and sensitivity. According to the authors, the approach could potentially be generalized to other disease states and immunological phenotypes.

Cut back by 1 base and 2 bases, the V and J ends lie 11 bases apart. The CDR3 contains 15 residues, cysteine and phenylalanine counted. The only DNA kept is the CDR3, 45 bases in frame from the first base. The CDR1 and CDR2 encoded by the germline V gene are SGHVS and FQNEAQ. As for this clone: Its antigen remains unidentified. Base-call qualities are not available, and no considerably larger clone is one nucleotide away.

Donors formed part of the validation cohort, which comprised over a hundred subjects and was distinct from the first cohort of 670 or so subjects. The library relied on the immunoSEQ multiplex PCR assay. The study's processing was this. To diagnose cytomegalovirus status from the catalog of TCR beta chain sequences, a statistical classification framework was built. TCRdb limited this immuneACCESS table to in-frame rearrangements with V and J called. A share of clones is missing; checked studies link under half to unresolved V genes, and the rest is unexplained. For V, J and clone size, that table is used; D and trimming come from the DNA. Across this sample there are approximately 200,000 clones, with just over 90% seen only once. More than 1% of the sample is in the top ten clones.

Sequencing was performed on PBMCs. This clonotype was obtained from a woman between 18 and 30 years old in good health and CMV-seronegative. Rearrangement joined TRBV7-8 to TRBJ1-2, with no reliable assignment of the D segment. The CDR3 here reads CASSLGRQSNYGYTF. The DNA reads as follows: TGTGCCAGCAGCTTAGGTAGACAAAGCAACTATGGCTACACCTTC.